This T cell receptor (beta chain) was identified in a study of CXCR3-negative and CXCR3-positive naive CD8 T cells. Via 5' RACE with UMI labels, TRB cDNA libraries were prepared. With the 5' RACE reads reprocessed, TCRdb shows one record per CDR3 protein and no DNA. The table lists roughly 89,000 distinct CDR3 sequences. The CDR3 spans 13 residues. From germline, CDR1 is SQVTM and CDR2 ANQGSEA. This chain links TRBV29-1 with TRBJ1-1; TCRdb's D call of TRBD1 is untestable without DNA. Sample: naive CXCR3- CD8+ T cells from blood. The subset denotes: CD45RO-CCR7+CD27+CD95- naive CD8+ T cells lacking CXCR3 (TNR3-). The clonotype originates from a human donor in good health. Some clones in this sample may be carry-over from other donors' samples. This CDR3 is CSVSTGLNTEAFF.